This TCR beta chain derives from a study of shared clonotypes between healthy human individuals. Using immunoSEQ multiplex PCR, the repertoire was profiled, and TCRdb retains in-frame clones only, with some absent. The sample has under 2,000,000 clones, 85% to 95% seen once; the top ten hold more than 0.95%. As to this clone: What it recognizes is unknown.

Trimming cost V 2 bases and J 6 bases, with 14 bases left between them. The CDR3 runs to 14 residues. Germline CDR1 reads MNHEY; CDR2 reads SVGAGI. Findings of the study overall: Relative to memory subsets, naive subsets generally showed larger estimated richness. Clonotype sharing across several donors was observed for around 4.8% of naive CD4 clonotypes. The authors sampled blood alone, and tissue repertoires likely differ.

Naivety among CD8 cells was defined by CD45RO negativity and positive CCR7 selection, thereby excluding terminally differentiated effector memory CD45RA+ cells. Nashville, Tennessee was home to all donors, who were Caucasian adults. The sequenced material came from naive CD8+ T cells sorted from blood. This TCR came from a man aged 18 to 29 in good health. This rearrangement joins TRBV6-5 to TRBJ2-7; D is uncertain. The CDR3 DNA sequence: TGTGCCAGCAGTTACGGCTTGGGGATAGGCGAGCAGTACTTC. Translated: CASSYGLGIGEQYF.